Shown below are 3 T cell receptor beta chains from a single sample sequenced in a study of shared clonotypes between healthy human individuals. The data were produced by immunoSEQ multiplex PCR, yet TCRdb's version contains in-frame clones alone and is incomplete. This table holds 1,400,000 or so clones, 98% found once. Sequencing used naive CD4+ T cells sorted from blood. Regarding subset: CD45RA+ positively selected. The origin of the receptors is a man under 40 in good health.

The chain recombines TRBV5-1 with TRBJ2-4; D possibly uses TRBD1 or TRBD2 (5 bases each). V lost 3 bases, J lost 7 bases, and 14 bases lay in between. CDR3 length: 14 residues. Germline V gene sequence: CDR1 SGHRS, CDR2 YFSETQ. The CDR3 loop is CASSSRDRWNIQYF. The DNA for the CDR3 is TGCGCCAGCAGCTCTCGGGACCGGTGGAACATTCAGTACTTC.

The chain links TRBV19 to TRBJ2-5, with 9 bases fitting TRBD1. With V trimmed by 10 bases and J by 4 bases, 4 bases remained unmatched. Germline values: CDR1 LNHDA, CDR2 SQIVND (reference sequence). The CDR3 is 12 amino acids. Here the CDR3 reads CATYRGRETQYF. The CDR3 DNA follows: TGTGCCACATACAGGGGGCGAGAGACCCAGTACTTC.

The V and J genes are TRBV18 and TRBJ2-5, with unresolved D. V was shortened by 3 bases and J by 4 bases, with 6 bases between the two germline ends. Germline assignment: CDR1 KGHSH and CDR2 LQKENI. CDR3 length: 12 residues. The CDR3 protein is CASSPYAETQYF. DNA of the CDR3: TGTGCCAGCTCACCTTACGCAGAGACCCAGTACTTC. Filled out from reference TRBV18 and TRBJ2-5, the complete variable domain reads NAGVMQNPRHLVRRRGQEARLRCSPMKGHSHVYWYRQLPEEGLKFMVYLQKENIIDESGMPKERFSAEFPKEGPSILRIQQVVRGDSAAYFCASSPYAETQYFGPGTRLLVL.